The entry below gives a single T cell receptor (beta chain) sequence along with its context. Authors' data handling: Quantification of nucleated cells was approximated via reference gene primer amplification. Here immunoSEQ multiplex PCR was the method, and the copy in TCRdb shows in-frame clones only, minus some. The V and J calls and clone size come from that table; D and trimming were worked out from the DNA. Of about 150,000 clones detected, around 83% appear once; the ten largest clones hold approximately 5.7%. A COVID-19 case was met by exposed participants within 2 weeks before study entry. This entry belongs to a study of blood T cell repertoires in COVID-19. About the research overall: Sources were T cells, B-cell-depleted T cells, or PBMCs; the material itself was cDNA or gDNA.

V was clipped by 4 bases and J by 2 bases; unmatched bases: 6. Per the germline V gene, CDR1 is LGHDT and CDR2 is YNNKEL (reference sequence). The CDR3 extends over 15 amino acids. The specimen was PBMCs or T cells enriched from blood (not recorded which). The receptor comes from a woman between 50 and 59 years old who had been exposed to COVID-19. This sequence joins TRBV3-1 (or the pseudogene TRBV3-2) and TRBJ1-1; 8 bases are a match to TRBD1. The CDR3 sequence: CASSPRTGSNTEAFF. CDR3 coding DNA: TGTGCCAGCAGCCCCAGGACAGGGTCAAACACTGAAGCTTTCTTT.